Below are 26 T cell receptor beta chains sequenced from a single sample in a study of cytomegalovirus exposure and HLA in healthy donors. Amplification used 60 Vbeta primers and 13 Jbeta primers. Generated by immunoSEQ multiplex PCR, the TCRdb table keeps only in-frame clones and is missing some. The sample carries about 180,000 clones, more than 60% recorded once. Sequencing was done on a sample of PBMCs. These receptors were taken from a man younger than 35 in good health and CMV-seronegative.

By share of the sample, this clone is medium-sized. The chain combines TRBV7-6 with TRBJ2-1; no firm D call. Germline V CDR1 and CDR2: SGHVS, FNYEAQ. V dropped 1 base and J dropped 3 bases, with 7 bases sitting between them. The CDR3 totals 14 residues. CDR3 nucleotides: TGTGCCAGCAGCTTAGTTGTCGGCTACAATGAGCAGTTCTTC. This translates into CASSLVVGYNEQFF.

The J gene is TRBJ2-7, the V gene TRBV11-2, with D tentatively TRBD2 (6 bases). CDR3 size: 13 residues. Trimming took off 5 bases at V and 7 bases at J, with 15 bases between the two ends. CDR1 is SGHAT, CDR2 FQNNGV, per germline. CDR3 sequence: CASSHPREREQYF. CDR3 DNA: TGTGCCAGCAGCCACCCTCGGGAGCGGGAGCAGTACTTC.

The rearrangement uses TRBV6-6 and TRBJ1-1; tentative D call: TRBD1 (5 bases). CDR3 length: 13 amino acids. Germline CDR1 MNHNY, CDR2 SVGAGI (reference sequence). Deletions cut 7 bases from V and 3 bases from J, with 12 bases between. Written as DNA, the CDR3 is TGTGCCAGCACCAGGGATTGGGACACTGAAGCTTTCTTT. It specifies CASTRDWDTEAFF.

The chain is built from TRBV7-9 and TRBJ2-1; 8 bases are a match to TRBD2. This CDR3 comprises 15 residues. Germline CDR1 SEHNR, CDR2 FQNEAQ (reference sequence). J lost 9 bases, V lost 1 base, and 8 bases had no gene match. CDR3 residues: CASSLVGTRSTEQFF. The CDR3 bases are TGTGCCAGCAGCTTAGTTGGGACTAGATCCACTGAGCAGTTCTTC.

About this clone: One junction end disagrees with the germline gene, perhaps due to a read error. The J gene is TRBJ2-3, the V gene TRBV7-7, with 10 bases matching TRBD2. The germline gives CDR1 SSHAT, CDR2 FNYEAQ (reference sequence). CDR3 length equals 18 residues. The CDR3 loop is CASSLGVAGGPSTDTQYF. CDR3 nucleotides: TGTGCTAGCAGCTTAGGCGTAGCGGGAGGCCCTAGCACAGATACGCAGTATTTT.

There are a few counts of this clone. CDR3 bases: TGTGCCAGCAGTGATCAGTGGAATTCACCCCTCCACTTT. Translating it yields CASSDQWNSPLHF. This chain uses TRBV2 with TRBJ1-6, with D uncertain. This CDR3 has 13 residues. Trimming stripped 3 bases from V and 7 bases from J, with 7 bases between. Looked up from germline, CDR1 is SNHLY and CDR2 is FYNNEI.

This chain links TRBV5-4 with TRBJ2-3; no clear D gene. The CDR3 is 14 residues long. Per germline, CDR1 SGHNT and CDR2 YYREEE (reference sequence). V shed 6 bases and J shed 8 bases, with 19 bases lying between them. The CDR3, as DNA: TGTGCCAGCACCCCGAGCGAATTTTCTGGTACGCAGTATTTT. It yields the protein CASTPSEFSGTQYF.

The chain carries TRBV7-2 and TRBJ2-1; 8 bases are a match to TRBD2. V was pared by 5 bases and J by 2 bases, with 5 bases of the junction left unmatched. This CDR3 is 15 amino acids long. Germline CDR1 SGHTA, CDR2 FQGNSA. CDR3 in amino acids: CASSQSGGAYNEQFF. The CDR3 DNA follows: TGTGCCAGCAGCCAGAGCGGGGGAGCCTACAATGAGCAGTTCTTC.

This chain connects TRBV7-9 to TRBJ1-5, with D uncertain. Germline CDR1 and CDR2: SEHNR and FQNEAQ (reference sequence). The CDR3 runs to 13 residues. Trimming removed 2 bases from V and 5 bases from J, with 7 bases in between. The CDR3 nucleotides are TGTGCCAGCAGCTTAACAGATGATCAGCCCCAGCATTTT. Translated: CASSLTDDQPQHF.

A few counts support this clone. The CDR3 sequence: CASSLASHTEAFF. For the CDR3, the DNA is TGTGCCAGCAGCTTAGCCAGTCACACTGAAGCTTTCTTT. This sequence joins TRBV7-9 and TRBJ1-1; the D is unclear. Germline V gene sequence: CDR1 SEHNR, CDR2 FQNEAQ (reference sequence). The CDR3 length is 13 residues. The germline V and J ends were trimmed by 0 bases and 3 bases, with 5 bases remaining between them.

The rearrangement links TRBV9 to TRBJ1-1, with D maybe TRBD1 (5 bases). Germline assignment: CDR1 SGDLS and CDR2 YYNGEE. The V end lost 3 bases, the J end lost 5 bases, and 8 bases lay between the germline ends. This CDR3 contains 12 residues. The CDR3 DNA reads as TGTGCCAGCAGCGGGCGGGGGACTGAAGCTTTCTTT. Protein: CASSGRGTEAFF.

As concerns this clone: The junction does not match germline at one end; this may be a read error. V is TRBV30 and J is TRBJ1-3, with TRBD1 matching over 10 bases. This CDR3 has 12 residues. Germline V lookup: CDR1 GTSNPN, CDR2 SVGIG (reference sequence). In DNA form, the CDR3 reads TGTGCCTGGACCACCCTCGGACAGGGGGGGAATTTT. It is translated as CAWTTLGQGGNF.

This chain joins TRBV7-2 and TRBJ1-5; D uncertain. Trimming shortened V by 0 bases and J by 0 bases, and 6 bases separated the two germline ends. This CDR3 spans 15 amino acids. Germline V gene data show CDR1 as SGHTA and CDR2 as FQGNSA. This chain's CDR3 is CASSLARYSNQPQHF. The CDR3 DNA reads as TGTGCCAGCAGCTTAGCTCGTTATAGCAATCAGCCCCAGCATTTT. The full variable domain, with the rest looked up from reference TRBV7-2 and TRBJ1-5, is GAGVSQSPSNKVTEKGKDVELRCDPISGHTALYWYRQSLGQGLEFLIYFQGNSAPDKSGLPSDRFSAERTGGSVSTLTIQRTQQEDSAVYLCASSLARYSNQPQHFGDGTRLSIL.

The chain uses TRBV7-2 and TRBJ2-3; TRBD2 matches 9 bases. This CDR3 comprises 16 residues. The germline gives CDR1 SGHTA, CDR2 FQGNSA. The junction had 10 bases not matched to a gene; V was cut back by 6 bases and J by 3 bases. CDR3 region: CASRTRGGIPTDTQYF. The CDR3 DNA reads as TGTGCCAGCAGAACGCGGGGGGGGATCCCGACAGATACGCAGTATTTT.

The chain employs TRBV13 and TRBJ2-5; D ambiguous. The J call is doubtful: the DNA matches TRBJ2-7 better. Per germline, CDR1 PRHDT and CDR2 FYEKMQ (reference sequence). CDR3 length equals 11 residues. CDR3 sequence reads: CASSLGREQYF. The CDR3 bases are TGTGCCAGCAGCTTAGGGCGCGAGCAGTACTTC.

The rearrangement joins TRBV2 to TRBJ2-5; 9 nucleotides align to TRBD1. From germline, CDR1 is SNHLY and CDR2 FYNNEI. The CDR3 is 15 amino acids. After removal of 4 bases from V and 5 bases from J, the junction contained 8 bases not matched to a gene. CDR3 in DNA: TGTGCCAGCAGTGGGGGGACAGGGAGGACGGAGACCCAGTACTTC. It is translated as CASSGGTGRTETQYF.

J is TRBJ2-2 and V is TRBV19; TRBD1 matches 11 bases. V trimming: 7 bases; J trimming: 4 bases; junction bases outside the gene matches: 5. The CDR3 has 15 residues. Germline V gives CDR1 LNHDA, CDR2 SQIVND (reference sequence). The CDR3 loop is CASKRDRGSTGELFF. CDR3 bases: TGTGCCAGTAAGAGGGACAGGGGGAGCACCGGGGAGCTGTTTTTT.

J is TRBJ1-2 and V is TRBV25-1, with TRBD1 as a possible D gene (6 bases). The CDR3 is made up of 15 amino acids. With 1 base removed from V and 6 bases from J, the gap between germline ends came to 15 bases. In germline, CDR1 is MGHDK, CDR2 SYGVNS. CDR3 sequence reads: CASSELVRGKHGYTF. As DNA, the CDR3 is TGTGCCAGCAGTGAATTAGTCAGGGGAAAACATGGCTACACCTTC.

This chain connects TRBV7-8 to TRBJ2-7, with a tentative D call TRBD2 (6 bases). Germline V lookup: CDR1 SGHVS, CDR2 FQNEAQ. The ends were cut back, 4 bases at V and 5 bases at J, with 12 bases in the middle. The CDR3 has 13 residues. Written as DNA, the CDR3 is TGTGCCAGCAGCTCCCCCGAGCGGGACGAGCAGTACTTC. Its translation is CASSSPERDEQYF.

This chain joins TRBV27 and TRBJ2-3; D not certain. CDR3 length equals 14 residues. V dropped 7 bases and J dropped 1 base, with 12 bases sitting between them. The germline CDR1 and CDR2 sequences are MNHEY and SMNVEV (reference sequence). The CDR3 DNA sequence: TGTGCCAGCAAAAAGCCAGGCCGCACAGATACGCAGTATTTT. This gives the protein CASKKPGRTDTQYF.

J is TRBJ2-1 and V is TRBV18, with D possibly being TRBD2 (6 bases). The CDR3 is 15 amino acids. Between the trimmed V and J ends, which lost 4 bases and 10 bases, there was a span of 20 bases. The germline V gene encodes CDR1 KGHSH and CDR2 LQKENI. The CDR3 DNA reads as TGTGCCAGCTCACTCGGACTACAGAGCGTACAGGAGCAGTTCTTC. Translating gives CASSLGLQSVQEQFF.

The rearrangement links TRBV5-6 to TRBJ1-2; possible D gene TRBD1, 5 bases. The CDR3 is 16 amino acids. The germline V and J ends were trimmed by 0 bases and 4 bases, with 16 bases remaining between them. Germline CDR1 SGHDT, CDR2 YYEEEE. This chain's CDR3 is CASSLEASRVLYGYTF. The CDR3 DNA reads as TGTGCCAGCAGCTTGGAAGCCTCCAGGGTCCTCTATGGCTACACCTTC.

This clone was seen just once. Germline and junction disagree at one end, which may indicate a read error. The chain links TRBV15 to TRBJ1-2; D possibly corresponds to TRBD1 (5 bases). Germline assignment: CDR1 LNHNV and CDR2 YYDKDF (reference sequence). The CDR3 is 15 residues long. The CDR3 DNA sequence: TGTGCCACCAGCAGAGATATTAGGGGCGATTGGGGCTACGCCTTC. The encoded protein is CATSRDIRGDWGYAF.

The V gene is TRBV11-2, the J gene TRBJ1-1; no clear D. V dropped 4 bases and J dropped 3 bases, with 9 bases sitting between them. The CDR3 is 13 amino acids. The germline gives CDR1 SGHAT, CDR2 FQNNGV. CDR3 coding DNA: TGTGCCAGCAGCTGGCTTGACTACACTGAAGCTTTCTTT. Residues: CASSWLDYTEAFF. Combining the CDR3 with reference TRBV11-2 and TRBJ1-1 gives the whole variable domain EAGVAQSPRYKIIEKRQSVAFWCNPISGHATLYWYQQILGQGPKLLIQFQNNGVVDDSQLPKDRFSAERLKGVDSTLKIQPAKLEDSAVYLCASSWLDYTEAFFGQGTRLTVV.

This chain uses TRBV14 with TRBJ2-1; D is possibly TRBD2 (6 bases). The germline CDR1 and CDR2 sequences are SGHDN and FVKESK. Trimming left V 5 bases short and J 9 bases short, with 14 bases between. This CDR3 is built from 13 residues. The CDR3 DNA follows: TGTGCCAGCAGCTCCCAACCGGGGGTTGAGCAGTTCTTC. This translates into CASSSQPGVEQFF.

This clone was recorded once. CDR3 sequence reads: CSVERTLNTEAFF. CDR3 coding DNA: TGCAGCGTTGAAAGGACTTTGAACACTGAAGCTTTCTTT. The chain employs TRBV29-1 and TRBJ1-1, with unresolved D. Germline V gene data show CDR1 as SQVTM and CDR2 as ANQGSEA. The germline V and J ends were trimmed by 2 bases and 0 bases, with 7 bases remaining between them. The CDR3 has 13 residues.